Sequencing of this T cell receptor (beta chain) was carried out in a study of control samples from healthy donors and cancer patients. This clone has only one observation. This CDR3 has 17 residues. Trimming at V came to 3 bases and at J to 2 bases, leaving 7 bases not matched to a gene. The germline gives CDR1 SNHLY, CDR2 FYNNEI. Assay: immunoSEQ multiplex PCR; the TCRdb copy retains only in-frame clones and omits some. The data show approximately 52,000 clones, around 95% seen once. Material for sequencing was blood. The chain combines TRBV2 with TRBJ2-6; 7 nucleotides agree with TRBD1. The source of this sequence is a woman between 18 and 29 years old in good health. The CDR3 reads CASSDNDRVTGANVLTF. The CDR3 DNA is TGTGCCAGCAGTGATAATGACAGGGTAACTGGGGCCAACGTCCTGACTTTC.